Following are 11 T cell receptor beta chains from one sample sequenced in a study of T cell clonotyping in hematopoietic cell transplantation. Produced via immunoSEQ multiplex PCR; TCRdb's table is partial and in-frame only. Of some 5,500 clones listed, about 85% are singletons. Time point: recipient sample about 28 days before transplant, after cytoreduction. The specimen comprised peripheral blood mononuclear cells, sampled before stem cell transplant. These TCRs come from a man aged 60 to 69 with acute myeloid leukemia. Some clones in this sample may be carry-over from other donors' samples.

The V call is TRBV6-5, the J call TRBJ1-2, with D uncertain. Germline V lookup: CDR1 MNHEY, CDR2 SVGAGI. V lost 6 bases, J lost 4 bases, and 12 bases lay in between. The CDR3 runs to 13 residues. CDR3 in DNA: TGTGCCAGCAGGGCAAGGGATGGCTATGGCTACACCTTC. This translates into CASRARDGYGYTF.

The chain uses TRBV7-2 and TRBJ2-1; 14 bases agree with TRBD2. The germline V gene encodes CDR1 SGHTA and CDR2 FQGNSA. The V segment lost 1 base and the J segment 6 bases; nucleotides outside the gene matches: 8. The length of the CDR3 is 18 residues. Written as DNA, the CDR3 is TGTGCCAGCAGCTTAGGGACTAGCGGGAGGCGGCTGGGCAATGAGCAGTTCTTC. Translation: CASSLGTSGRRLGNEQFF.

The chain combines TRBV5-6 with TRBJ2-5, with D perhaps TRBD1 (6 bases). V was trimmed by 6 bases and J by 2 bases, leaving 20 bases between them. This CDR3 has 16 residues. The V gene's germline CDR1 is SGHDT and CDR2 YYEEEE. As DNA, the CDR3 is TGTGCCAGCATCTACAGGACAGCTTCAGTTCAAGAGACCCAGTACTTC. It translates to CASIYRTASVQETQYF.

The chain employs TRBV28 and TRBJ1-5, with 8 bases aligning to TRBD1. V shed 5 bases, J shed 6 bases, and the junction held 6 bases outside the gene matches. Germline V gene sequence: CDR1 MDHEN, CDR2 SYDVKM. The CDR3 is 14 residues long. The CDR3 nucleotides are TGTGCCAGCAGTGAAACAGGGGGGGGTCAGCCCCAGCATTTT. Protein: CASSETGGGQPQHF.

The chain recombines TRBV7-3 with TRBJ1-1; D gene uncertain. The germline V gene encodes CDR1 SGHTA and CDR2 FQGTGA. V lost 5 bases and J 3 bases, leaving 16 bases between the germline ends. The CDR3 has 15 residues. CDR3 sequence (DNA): TGTGCCAGCAGCCAAGGGAGGGATACGGACACTGAAGCTTTCTTT. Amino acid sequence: CASSQGRDTDTEAFF.

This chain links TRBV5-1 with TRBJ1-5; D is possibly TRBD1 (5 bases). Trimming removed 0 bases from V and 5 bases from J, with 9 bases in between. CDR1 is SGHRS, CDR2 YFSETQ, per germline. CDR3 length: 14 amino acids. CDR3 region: CASSLAGTDQPQHF. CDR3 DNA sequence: TGCGCCAGCAGCTTGGCAGGGACGGATCAGCCCCAGCATTTT.

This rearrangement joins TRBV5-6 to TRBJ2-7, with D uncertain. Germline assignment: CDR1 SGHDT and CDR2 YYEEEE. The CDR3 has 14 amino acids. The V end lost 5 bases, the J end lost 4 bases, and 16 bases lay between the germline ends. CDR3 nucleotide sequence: TGTGCCAGCAGTTTTTCCCCGGATGAGTACGAGCAGTACTTC. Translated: CASSFSPDEYEQYF.

The CDR3 reads CASRNRGGTEAFF. As DNA, the CDR3 is TGTGCCAGCAGGAACAGGGGGGGCACTGAAGCTTTCTTT. V and J are TRBV6-4 and TRBJ1-1, with 8 bases identical to TRBD1. There are 13 residues in the CDR3. The trim removed 6 bases at V and 4 bases at J, leaving 4 bases unmatched. The germline V gene encodes CDR1 MRHNA and CDR2 SNTAGT.

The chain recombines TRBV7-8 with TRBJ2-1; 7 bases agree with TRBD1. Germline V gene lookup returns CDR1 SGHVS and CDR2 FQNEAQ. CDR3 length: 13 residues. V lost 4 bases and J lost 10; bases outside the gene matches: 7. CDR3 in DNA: TGTGCCAGCAGCTATCGGGACAGAAGGGAGCAGTTCTTC. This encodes CASSYRDRREQFF.

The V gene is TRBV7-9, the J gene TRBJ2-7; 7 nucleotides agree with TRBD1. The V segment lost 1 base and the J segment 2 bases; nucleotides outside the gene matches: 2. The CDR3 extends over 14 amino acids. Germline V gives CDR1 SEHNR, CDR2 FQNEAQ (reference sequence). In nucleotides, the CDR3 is TGTGCCAGCAGCTTAGGGGGACAGCCCTACGAGCAGTACTTC. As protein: CASSLGGQPYEQYF.

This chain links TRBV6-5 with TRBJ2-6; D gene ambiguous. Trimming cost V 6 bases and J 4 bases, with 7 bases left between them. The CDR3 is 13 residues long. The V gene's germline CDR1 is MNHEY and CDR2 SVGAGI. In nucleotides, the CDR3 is TGTGCCAGCAGAGGGCCCGGGGCCAACGTCCTGACTTTC. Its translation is CASRGPGANVLTF.